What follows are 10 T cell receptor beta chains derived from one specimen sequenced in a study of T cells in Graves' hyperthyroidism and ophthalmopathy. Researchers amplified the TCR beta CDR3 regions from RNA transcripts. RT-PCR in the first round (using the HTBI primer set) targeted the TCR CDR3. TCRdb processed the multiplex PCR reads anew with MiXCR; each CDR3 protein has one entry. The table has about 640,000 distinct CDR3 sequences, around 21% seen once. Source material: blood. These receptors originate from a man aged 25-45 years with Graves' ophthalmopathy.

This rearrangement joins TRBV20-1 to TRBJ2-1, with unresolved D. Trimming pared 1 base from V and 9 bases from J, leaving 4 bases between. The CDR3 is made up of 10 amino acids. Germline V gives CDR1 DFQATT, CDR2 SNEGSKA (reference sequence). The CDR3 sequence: CSARGGEQFF. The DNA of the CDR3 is TGCAGTGCTAGAGGGGGTGAGCAGTTCTTC.

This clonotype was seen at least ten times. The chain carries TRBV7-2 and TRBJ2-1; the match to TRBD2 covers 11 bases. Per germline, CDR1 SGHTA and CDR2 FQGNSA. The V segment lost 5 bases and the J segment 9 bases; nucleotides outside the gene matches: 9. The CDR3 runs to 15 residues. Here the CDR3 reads CASSPVVAGGGEQFF. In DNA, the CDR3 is TGTGCCAGCAGCCCCGTGGTAGCGGGAGGGGGTGAGCAGTTCTTC. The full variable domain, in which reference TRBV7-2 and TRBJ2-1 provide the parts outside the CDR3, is GAGVSQSPSNKVTEKGKDVELRCDPISGHTALYWYRQSLGQGLEFLIYFQGNSAPDKSGLPSDRFSAERTGGSVSTLTIQRTQQEDSAVYLCASSPVVAGGGEQFFGPGTRLTVL.

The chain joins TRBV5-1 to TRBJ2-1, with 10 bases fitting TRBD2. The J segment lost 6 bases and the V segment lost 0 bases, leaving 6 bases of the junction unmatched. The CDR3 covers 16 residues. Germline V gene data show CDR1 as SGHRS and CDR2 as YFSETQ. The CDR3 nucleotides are TGCGCCAGCAGCTTGGGTCTAAGCGGGAGGGCCAATGAGCAGTTCTTC. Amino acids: CASSLGLSGRANEQFF.

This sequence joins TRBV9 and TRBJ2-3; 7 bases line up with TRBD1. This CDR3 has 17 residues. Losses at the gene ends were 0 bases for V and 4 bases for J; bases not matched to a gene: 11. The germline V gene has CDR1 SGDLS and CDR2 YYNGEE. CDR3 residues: CASSVEQGWGAADTQYF. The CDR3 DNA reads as TGTGCCAGCAGCGTAGAACAGGGGTGGGGAGCGGCAGATACGCAGTATTTT.

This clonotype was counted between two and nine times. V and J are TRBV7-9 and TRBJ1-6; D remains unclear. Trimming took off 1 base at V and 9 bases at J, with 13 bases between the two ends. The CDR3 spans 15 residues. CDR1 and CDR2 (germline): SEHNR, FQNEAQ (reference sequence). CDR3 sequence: CASSLDGPRSSPLHF. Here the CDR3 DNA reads TGTGCCAGCAGCTTAGACGGTCCCAGGAGTTCACCCCTCCACTTT.

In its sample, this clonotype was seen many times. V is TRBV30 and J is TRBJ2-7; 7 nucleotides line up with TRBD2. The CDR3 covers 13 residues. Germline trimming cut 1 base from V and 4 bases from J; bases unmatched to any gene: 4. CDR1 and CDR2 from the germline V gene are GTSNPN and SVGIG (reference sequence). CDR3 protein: CAWSAWTRYEQYF. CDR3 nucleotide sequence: TGTGCCTGGAGTGCTTGGACTAGGTACGAGCAGTACTTC.

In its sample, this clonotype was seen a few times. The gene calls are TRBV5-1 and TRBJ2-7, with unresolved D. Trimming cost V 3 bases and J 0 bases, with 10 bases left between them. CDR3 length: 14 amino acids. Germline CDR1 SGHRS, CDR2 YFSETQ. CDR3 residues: CASSSAVSSYEQYF. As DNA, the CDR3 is TGCGCCAGCAGCTCCGCGGTGAGCTCCTACGAGCAGTACTTC.

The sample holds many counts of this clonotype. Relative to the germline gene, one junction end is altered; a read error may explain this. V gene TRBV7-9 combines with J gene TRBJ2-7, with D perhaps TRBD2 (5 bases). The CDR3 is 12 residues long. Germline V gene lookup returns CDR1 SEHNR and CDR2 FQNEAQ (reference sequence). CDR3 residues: CASSRGDYEQYF. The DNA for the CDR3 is TGCGCCAGCAGCCGGGGTGACTACGAGCAGTACTTC.

CDR3 sequence (DNA): TGTGCCAGCAGCTTAGACGGGGGGCCCCAGCATTTT. It encodes CASSLDGGPQHF. The gene calls are TRBV11-2 and TRBJ1-5, with a possible D match to TRBD1 (5 bases). Germline V gives CDR1 SGHAT, CDR2 FQNNGV. V was pared by 0 bases and J by 9 bases, with 6 bases between. CDR3 length equals 12 residues.

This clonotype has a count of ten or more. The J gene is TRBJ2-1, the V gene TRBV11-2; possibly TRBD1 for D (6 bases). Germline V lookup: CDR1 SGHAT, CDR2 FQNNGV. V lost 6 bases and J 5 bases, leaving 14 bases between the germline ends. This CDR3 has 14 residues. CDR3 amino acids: CASRTPQGDNEQFF. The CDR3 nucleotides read TGTGCCAGCAGGACTCCACAGGGCGACAATGAGCAGTTCTTC.